Listed below are T cell receptor beta chains from one sample, sequenced in a study of technical replicates of blood from a handful of donors. The protocol was immunoSEQ multiplex PCR, while the TCRdb copy is restricted to in-frame clones and leaves out a portion. This sample has tens of thousands of clones, with around 94% found just once. Sequenced sample: T cells isolated from PBMCs. These receptors came from a human donor in good health. Each CDR3 is given with its conserved first and last residue. A D gene is named only where the DNA matches it firmly. Some rows mark clone size as missing; the rest say once, few, many or name a class of expanded clone.

. | . | TRBJ2-7 | 14 | TRBV18 | CASSPARTLDEQYF | TGTGCCAGCTCACCAGCCAGGACTCTTGACGAGCAGTACTTC
. | . | TRBJ2-7 | 14 | TRBV4-1 | CASSKVEQTYEQYF | TGCGCCAGCAGCAAAGTCGAACAAACCTACGAGCAGTACTTC
. | once | TRBJ2-2 | 16 | TRBV11-3 | CASSLGLGRDTGELFF | TGTGCCAGCAGCTTAGGTCTAGGGAGAGACACCGGGGAGCTGTTTTTT
TRBD1 | once | TRBJ2-2 | 16 | TRBV10-3 | CAISRSGTGHTGELFF | TGTGCCATCAGCCGCTCCGGGACAGGGCACACCGGGGAGCTGTTTTTT
TRBD2 | . | TRBJ2-7 | 13 | TRBV6-5 | CATKSGTSAGEYF | TGTGCCACCAAATCCGGGACTAGCGCCGGGGAGTACTTC
TRBD1 | . | TRBJ2-7 | 15 | TRBV19 | CASSIGTGGEYEQYF | TGTGCCAGTAGTATAGGGACAGGGGGCGAGTACGAGCAGTACTTC
. | . | TRBJ2-5 | 17 | TRBV14 | CASSHYTRAPYQETQYF | TGTGCCAGCAGCCACTACACTAGAGCACCGTACCAAGAGACCCAGTACTTC
. | . | TRBJ1-1 | 16 | TRBV15 | CATSSPVWGDNTEAFF | TGTGCCACCAGCTCACCGGTATGGGGGGATAACACTGAAGCTTTCTTT
TRBD1 | . | TRBJ1-1 | 17 | TRBV5-8 | CASSFWDRDYINTEAFF | TGTGCCAGCAGCTTTTGGGACAGGGATTACATCAACACTGAAGCTTTCTTT
TRBD2 | . | TRBJ2-3 | 14 | TRBV19 | CARVAGGQGDTQYF | TGTGCCAGAGTAGCGGGGGGGCAGGGAGATACGCAGTATTTT
TRBD1 | . | TRBJ2-3 | 16 | TRBV19 | CASSTGTGGPQDTQYF | TGTGCCAGTAGTACCGGGACAGGGGGCCCTCAAGATACGCAGTATTTT
TRBD1 | . | TRBJ2-1 | 15 | TRBV27 | CASRSDRGSYNEQFF | TGTGCCAGCAGGAGCGACAGGGGATCCTACAATGAGCAGTTCTTC
TRBD1 | . | TRBJ2-7 | 15 | TRBV14 | CASSQGTGFLYEQYF | TGTGCCAGCAGCCAAGGGACAGGGTTTCTCTACGAGCAGTACTTC
. | . | TRBJ1-5 | 15 | TRBV6-1 | CASSEVRVNNQPQHF | TGTGCCAGCAGTGAAGTTCGGGTAAACAATCAGCCCCAGCATTTT
. | . | TRBJ2-2 | 14 | TRBV7-9 | CASSLSGSTGELFF | TGTGCCAGCAGCTTATCCGGGTCTACCGGGGAGCTGTTTTTT
. | once | TRBJ2-2 | 15 | TRBV7-9 | CASRQYRQNTGELFF | TGTGCCAGCAGACAATACCGACAGAACACCGGGGAGCTGTTTTTT
TRBD1 | . | TRBJ1-4 | 14 | TRBV6-1 | CATRDGTANEKLFF | TGTGCCACCCGAGACGGGACAGCTAATGAAAAACTGTTTTTT
TRBD2 | . | TRBJ2-7 | 16 | TRBV5-4 | CASSKKGLAPSYEQYF | TGTGCCAGCAGCAAAAAAGGACTAGCGCCTTCCTACGAGCAGTACTTC
TRBD1 | . | TRBJ1-5 | 15 | TRBV7-8 | CASSAGTAGNQPQHF | TGTGCCAGCAGCGCCGGGACAGCGGGCAATCAGCCCCAGCATTTT
. | once | TRBJ2-3 | 13 | TRBV27 | CASSSTITDTQYF | TGTGCCAGCAGTTCTACTATAACAGATACGCAGTATTTT
TRBD2 | . | TRBJ2-3 | 15 | TRBV7-9 | CASIPLTSGTDTQYF | TGTGCCAGCATCCCTCTTACTAGCGGCACAGATACGCAGTATTTT
TRBD1 | . | TRBJ2-1 | 16 | TRBV27 | CASSLWGTGGYNEQFF | TGTGCCAGCAGTTTATGGGGGACAGGGGGCTACAATGAGCAGTTCTTC
. | . | TRBJ1-2 | 13 | TRBV6-6 | CASRPGANYGYTF | TGTGCCAGCAGGCCGGGAGCTAACTATGGCTACACCTTC
TRBD1 | . | TRBJ2-1 | 14 | TRBV19 | CASSRQGAYNEQFF | TGTGCCAGTAGTAGACAGGGGGCTTACAATGAGCAGTTCTTC
. | . | TRBJ1-2 | 15 | TRBV6-1 | CASSEAPSRFYGYTF | TGTGCCAGCAGTGAAGCCCCCTCCAGGTTTTATGGCTACACCTTC
. | few | TRBJ1-1 | 14 | TRBV6-5 | CASQGEDWNTEAFF | TGTGCCAGCCAAGGGGAAGACTGGAACACTGAAGCTTTCTTT
TRBD2 | . | TRBJ2-5 | 15 | TRBV15 | CATSRDRGGPGTQYF | TGTGCCACCAGCAGAGATCGGGGGGGCCCGGGGACCCAGTACTTC
TRBD2 | . | TRBJ2-1 | 14 | TRBV6-4 | CASRWTSGDTEQFF | TGTGCCAGCCGTTGGACTAGCGGGGATACTGAGCAGTTCTTC
TRBD2 | . | TRBJ2-2 | 17 | TRBV5-4 | CASSLILAGGLTGELFF | TGTGCCAGCAGCTTGATTTTAGCGGGGGGGCTCACCGGGGAGCTGTTTTTT
. | . | TRBJ1-2 | 12 | TRBV27 | CASSGSRGGYTF | TGTGCCAGCAGTGGATCCCGGGGTGGCTACACCTTC
TRBD2 | . | TRBJ2-5 | 18 | TRBV18 | CASSEEGLAGASGETQYF | TGTGCCAGCTCGGAGGAAGGACTAGCGGGAGCGAGCGGGGAGACCCAGTACTTC
. | once | TRBJ1-6 | 16 | TRBV9 | CASSGQQGFSNSPLHF | TGTGCCAGCAGCGGACAACAGGGTTTTTCGAATTCACCCCTCCACTTT